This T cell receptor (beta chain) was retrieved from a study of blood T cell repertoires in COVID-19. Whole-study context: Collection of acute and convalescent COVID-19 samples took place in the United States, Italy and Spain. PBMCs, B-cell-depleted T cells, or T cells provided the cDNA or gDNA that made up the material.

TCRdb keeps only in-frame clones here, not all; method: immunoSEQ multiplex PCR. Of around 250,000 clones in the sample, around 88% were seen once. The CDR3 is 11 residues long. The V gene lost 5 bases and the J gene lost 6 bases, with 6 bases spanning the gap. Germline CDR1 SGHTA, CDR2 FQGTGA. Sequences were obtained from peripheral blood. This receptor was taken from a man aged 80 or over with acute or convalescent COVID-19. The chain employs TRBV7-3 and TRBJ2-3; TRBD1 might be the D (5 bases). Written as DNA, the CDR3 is TGTGCCAGCAGCCAGGGCGATACGCAGTATTTT. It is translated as CASSQGDTQYF.